These 11 T cell receptor beta chains share one sample of origin, sequenced in a study of T-cell reconstitution after alpha-beta-depleted transplantation in children. Preparation of the TCRbeta library used unique molecular identifiers. A single record per CDR3 protein comes from TCRdb applying MiXCR to the PCR reads. Found here are about 50,000 distinct CDR3 sequences, about 5% of them singletons; the top ten hold 30%. The sequences come from PBMCs, mostly from graft donor cells, collected 60 days after TCRalphabeta/CD19-depleted stem cell transplant. These receptor sequences come from a female patient aged 2-9 years who had a stem cell transplant for aplastic anemia, so the T cells may come from the graft donor.

In this sample, this clonotype turned up many times. The J gene is TRBJ1-1, the V gene TRBV28; a possible D gene is TRBD1 (5 bases). The CDR3 spans 14 residues. V was trimmed by 6 bases and J by 1 base, leaving 12 bases between them. Germline V gives CDR1 MDHEN, CDR2 SYDVKM. The CDR3 region has the DNA TGTGCCAGCAGGATAGACAGATCGAACACTGAAGCTTTCTTT. Translation: CASRIDRSNTEAFF.

In this sample, this clonotype is medium-sized. J is TRBJ2-4 and V is TRBV29-1; D remains ambiguous. Trimming left V 4 bases short and J 1 base short, with 11 bases between. CDR1 SQVTM and CDR2 ANQGSEA come from the germline V gene. The CDR3 has 14 residues. The CDR3 loop reads CSVGLTSAKNIQYF. CDR3 nucleotides: TGCAGCGTTGGATTGACCTCGGCCAAAAACATTCAGTACTTC. The whole variable domain, filled in from reference TRBV29-1 and TRBJ2-4, reads SAVISQKPSRDICQRGTSLTIQCQVDSQVTMMFWYRQQPGQSLTLIATANQGSEATYESGFVIDKFPISRPNLTFSTLTVSNMSPEDSSIYLCSVGLTSAKNIQYFGAGTRLSVL.

In this sample, this clonotype turned up many times. This chain links TRBV4-1 with TRBJ2-7, with 9 bases identical to TRBD1. Germline CDR1 MGHRA, CDR2 YSYEKL. The CDR3 consists of 14 residues. J was trimmed by 3 bases and V by 1 base; bases with no gene match: 1. The CDR3 spells CASSQGGQGYEQYF. The DNA of the CDR3 is TGCGCCAGCAGCCAAGGGGGACAGGGCTACGAGCAGTACTTC.

This clonotype was found many times. CDR3 bases: TGCAGCGCCTTGTCAGTGGTTGGGTACGAGCAGTACTTC. It yields the protein CSALSVVGYEQYF. The rearrangement links TRBV29-1 to TRBJ2-7; D is uncertain. CDR1 and CDR2 from the germline V gene are SQVTM and ANQGSEA. The V end lost 7 bases, the J end lost 4 bases, and 17 bases lay between the germline ends. The CDR3 length is 13 residues.

This clonotype was observed many times. The chain's CDR3 is CASSFERDQQYF. CDR3 in DNA: TGTGCCAGCAGTTTTGAGAGGGACCAGCAGTACTTC. The rearrangement uses TRBV12-3 or TRBV12-4 and TRBJ2-7, with D perhaps assigned TRBD1 or TRBD2 (5 bases each). This CDR3 is 12 amino acids long. Trimming took off 3 bases at V and 8 bases at J, with 11 bases between the two ends.

This clonotype was seen many times. This rearrangement joins TRBV12-3 or TRBV12-4 to TRBJ1-1; D uncertain. The V end was cut by 3 bases, the J end by 5 bases, with 7 bases between. This CDR3 region has 12 residues. The DNA of the CDR3 is TGTGCCAGCAGTTTCGCCGAAACTGAAGCTTTCTTT. It specifies CASSFAETEAFF.

The gene calls are TRBV13 and TRBJ1-3, with D maybe TRBD1 (6 bases). Germline CDR1 and CDR2: PRHDT and FYEKMQ (reference sequence). Trimming removed 6 bases from V and 2 bases from J, with 14 bases in between. This CDR3 is 15 amino acids long. Written as DNA, the CDR3 is TGTGCCAGCAGGTGGGGGGGCCACACTGGAAACACCATATATTTT. Its protein product is CASRWGGHTGNTIYF. The whole variable domain, filled in from reference TRBV13 and TRBJ1-3, reads AAGVIQSPRHLIKEKRETATLKCYPIPRHDTVYWYQQGPGQDPQFLISFYEKMQSDKGSIPDRFSAQQFSDYHSELNMSSLELGDSALYFCASRWGGHTGNTIYFGEGSWLTVV.

This clonotype showed up many times. The chain joins TRBV28 to TRBJ1-2; D is uncertain. CDR1 is MDHEN and CDR2 is SYDVKM in the germline V gene. CDR3 length: 14 residues. The ends were cut back, 2 bases at V and 4 bases at J, with 11 bases in the middle. The CDR3: CASSLGPETYGYTF. The CDR3 nucleotides are TGTGCCAGCAGTTTAGGGCCCGAAACCTATGGCTACACCTTC.

This clonotype was recorded many times. The chain couples TRBV28 to TRBJ2-3, with 9 bases fitting TRBD1. Germline loops: CDR1 MDHEN, CDR2 SYDVKM. The CDR3 is made up of 15 amino acids. V trimming: 7 bases; J trimming: 6 bases; junction bases outside the gene matches: 11. CDR3 amino acids: CASTRGDRETDTQYF. CDR3 DNA: TGTGCCAGCACCCGAGGGGACAGGGAAACCGATACGCAGTATTTT.

This clonotype occurred many times. This chain links TRBV20-1 with TRBJ2-5; no clear D gene. V gave up 5 bases and J gave up 5 bases, with 12 bases separating them. The CDR3 has 12 residues. Germline V lookup: CDR1 DFQATT, CDR2 SNEGSKA (reference sequence). CDR3 residues: CSAEDQMETQYF. DNA of the CDR3: TGCAGTGCTGAAGACCAGATGGAGACCCAGTACTTC.

This clonotype turned up a few times. This chain connects TRBV6-1 to TRBJ1-2; no firm D call. Trimming took off 7 bases at V and 4 bases at J, with 10 bases between the two ends. The CDR3 runs to 12 residues. Germline CDR1 and CDR2: MNHNS and SASEGT. For the CDR3, the DNA is TGTGCCAGCACCCCGAGGAGCTATGGCTACACCTTC. Translating it yields CASTPRSYGYTF.